The T cell receptor beta chain under discussion was sequenced for a study of Ad26.COV2.S vaccination and SARS-CoV-2 variants. Treatment indicated: roughly 20 received Ad26.COV2.S at low or high dose, single or two shots; several received placebo; per-sample allocation not given. After the first vaccine or placebo injection, samples were drawn on day 63. V trimming: 2 bases; J trimming: 3 bases; junction bases outside the gene matches: 7. Germline assignment: CDR1 SGHRS and CDR2 YFSETQ. The CDR3 extends over 16 amino acids. The data were produced by immunoSEQ multiplex PCR, yet TCRdb's version contains in-frame clones alone and is incomplete. The sample holds some 250,000 clones, approximately 88% seen once.

Sample: peripheral blood, taken in a trial of Ad26.COV2.S vaccine versus placebo. This chain links TRBV5-1 with TRBJ1-4; 7 bases match TRBD1. The TCR sequence derives from a person between 18 and 65 years old who received the Ad26.COV2.S COVID-19 vaccine or a placebo. The CDR3 nucleotides are TGCGCCAGCAGCTTTGGAGACAGGGCTTCTAATGAAAAACTGTTTTTT. It translates to CASSFGDRASNEKLFF.